This T cell receptor beta chain was sequenced in a study of T cells after yellow fever vaccination. TCRdb reanalysed the 5' RACE reads using MiXCR and keeps one entry per CDR3 protein. The repertoire holds just under 600,000 distinct CDR3 sequences, with roughly 12% as singletons. This clonotype was seen a handful of times. The TCR sequence derives from a man aged 25-45 years who received the YFV17D yellow fever vaccine. The source material was PBMCs, sampled on the day of the yellow fever booster vaccination.

In DNA form, the CDR3 reads TGTGCCAGCAGTTACAATAGTGGGGTCAAAAACATTCAGTACTTC. It specifies CASSYNSGVKNIQYF. The genes are TRBV6-5 and TRBJ2-4; no clear D. This CDR3 contains 15 residues. Between the trimmed V and J ends, which lost 2 bases and 3 bases, there was a span of 11 bases. CDR1 MNHEY and CDR2 SVGAGI come from the germline V gene.